The clone carrying this TCR beta chain was recorded many times. RNA transcripts were the template for amplifying TCR beta CDR3 regions. First-round RT-PCR with HTBI primers amplified the TCR CDR3 region. TCRdb re-called the multiplex PCR reads with MiXCR, one entry per CDR3 protein. The sample shows about 290,000 distinct CDR3 sequences, roughly 13% of them seen only once. The sample comes from a study of T cells in Graves' hyperthyroidism and ophthalmopathy. Study-level information: Before any treatment, at initial diagnosis, peripheral blood was collected.

This sequence was found in a woman aged 25 to 39 with Graves' hyperthyroidism that later progressed to Graves' ophthalmopathy. Sequencing used blood.

CDR3 region: CAWTQGGLAKNIQYF. In DNA form, the CDR3 reads TGTGCCTGGACCCAAGGGGGGCTAGCCAAAAACATTCAGTACTTC. The rearrangement links TRBV30 to TRBJ2-4; either TRBD1 or TRBD2 may supply D (6 bases each). Germline V gene sequence: CDR1 GTSNPN, CDR2 SVGIG (reference sequence). The CDR3 runs 15 residues. Trimming shortened V by 4 bases and J by 0 bases, and 13 bases separated the two germline ends.